Listed below are T cell receptor beta chains from one sample, sequenced in a study of blood T cell repertoires in COVID-19. Generated by immunoSEQ multiplex PCR, the TCRdb table keeps only in-frame clones and is missing some. The sample has 100,000 or so clones; about four fifths are singletons. The sequenced sample consisted of peripheral blood. These receptor sequences come from a man between 35 and 55 years old with active or convalescent COVID-19. CDR3s include the opening cysteine and the closing phenylalanine or tryptophan.

TRBV11-2 | CASSSGRGIRGYTF
TRBV27 | CASSLTAPGTSVLGSYNEQFF
TRBV6-1 | CASSERGQDSNQPQHF
TRBV6-5 | CASTRDIYGYTF
TRBV19 | CASKSQGVSNQPQHF
TRBV11-2 | CASSLPSGANVLTF
TRBV27 | CASSLEGVGQPQHF
TRBV19 | CASSIARESKNIQYF
TRBV20-1 | CSASATYEQYF
TRBV12-5 | CASGLSGTSGGAYNEQFF
TRBV13 | CASSFTGNLNTEAFF
TRBV18 | CASSPMPEGSYTF
TRBV19 | CASSRDRRMNTEAFF
TRBV9 | CASSAPGIGELFF
TRBV7-2 | CASSLAPLAASNEQFF
TRBV10-1 | CASSDLSPTGELFF
TRBV18 | CASSPPRRGDYNEQFF
TRBV19 | CASSIDGDFAETQYF
TRBV7-8 | CASSLAPYSNQPQHF
TRBV9 | CASSVSGYSTDTQYF
TRBV18 | CASSLSMGQVPHEQFF
TRBV29-1 | CSVDRGGTEAFF
TRBV20-1 | CSASDRGRGNGYTF
TRBV3-1/TRBV3-2 | CASSQNRDRVYEQYF
TRBV4-2 | CASSQETVRGGGNTQYF
TRBV5-6 | CASSWYSGGATKNIQYF
TRBV11-2 | CASSSGQVTPLFSGNTIYF
TRBV19 | CASSMISGINYGYTF
TRBV14 | CASSQPGTGYSPLHF
TRBV29-1 | CSVEGATGEQYF